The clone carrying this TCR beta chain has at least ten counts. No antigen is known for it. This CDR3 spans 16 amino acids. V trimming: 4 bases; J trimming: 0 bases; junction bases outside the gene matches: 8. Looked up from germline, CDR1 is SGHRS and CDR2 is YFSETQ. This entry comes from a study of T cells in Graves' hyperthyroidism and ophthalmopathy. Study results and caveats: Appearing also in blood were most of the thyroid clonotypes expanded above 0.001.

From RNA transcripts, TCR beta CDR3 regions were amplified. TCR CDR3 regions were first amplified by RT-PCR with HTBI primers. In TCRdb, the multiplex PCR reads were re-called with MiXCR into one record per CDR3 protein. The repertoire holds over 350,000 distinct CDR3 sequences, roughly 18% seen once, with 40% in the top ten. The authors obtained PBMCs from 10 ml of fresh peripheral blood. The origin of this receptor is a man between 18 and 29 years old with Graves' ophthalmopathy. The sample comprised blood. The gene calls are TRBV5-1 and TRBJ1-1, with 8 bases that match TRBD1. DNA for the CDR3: TGCGCCAGCAGCCCACTCGACAGGGGTGTGAACACTGAAGCTTTCTTT. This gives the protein CASSPLDRGVNTEAFF. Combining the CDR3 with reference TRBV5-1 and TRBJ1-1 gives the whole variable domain KAGVTQTPRYLIKTRGQQVTLSCSPISGHRSVSWYQQTPGQGLQFLFEYFSETQRNKGNFPGRFSGRQFSNSRSEMNVSTLELGDSALYLCASSPLDRGVNTEAFFGQGTRLTVV.